This entry concerns a single T cell receptor beta chain. This entry comes from a study of blood T cell dynamics during melanoma immunotherapy. Germline-derived CDR1 and CDR2 are SNHLY and FYNNEI. This CDR3 contains 16 residues. Trimming at V came to 2 bases and at J to 6 bases, leaving 3 bases not matched to a gene. Indicated time point: week 3, after first cycle of checkpoint inhibitor. Every bulk PBMC sample received the same 350 ng of DNA. Method: immunoSEQ multiplex PCR; TCRdb's copy keeps in-frame clones and lacks some. This sample yields some 10,000 clones, of which about 88% are seen a single time; about 4.1% belongs to the top ten.

The sequencing here drew on blood, taken from a patient treated with checkpoint blockade. The chain joins TRBV2 to TRBJ2-1; 14 nucleotides agree with TRBD2. The origin of this receptor is a human donor with melanoma. CDR3 in amino acids: CASSETGLAGGNEQFF. CDR3 in DNA: TGTGCCAGCAGTGAAACAGGACTAGCGGGAGGCAATGAGCAGTTCTTC. The complete variable domain, with remaining parts taken from reference TRBV2 and TRBJ2-1, reads EPEVTQTPSHQVTQMGQEVILRCVPISNHLYFYWYRQILGQKVEFLVSFYNNEISEKSEIFDDQFSVERPDGSNFTLKIRSTKLEDSAMYFCASSETGLAGGNEQFFGPGTRLTVL.